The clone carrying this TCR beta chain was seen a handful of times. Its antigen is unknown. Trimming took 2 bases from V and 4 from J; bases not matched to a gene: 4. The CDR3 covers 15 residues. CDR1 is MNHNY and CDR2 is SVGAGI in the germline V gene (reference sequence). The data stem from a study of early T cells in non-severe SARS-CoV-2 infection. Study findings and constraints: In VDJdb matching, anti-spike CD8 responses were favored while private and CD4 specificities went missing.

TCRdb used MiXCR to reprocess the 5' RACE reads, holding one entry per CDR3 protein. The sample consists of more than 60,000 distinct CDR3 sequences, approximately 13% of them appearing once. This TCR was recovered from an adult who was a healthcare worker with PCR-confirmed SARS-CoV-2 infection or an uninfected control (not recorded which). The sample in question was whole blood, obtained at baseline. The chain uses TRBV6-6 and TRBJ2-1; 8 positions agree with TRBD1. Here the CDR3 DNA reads TGTGCCAGCAGTTACGCCGGGACAGGTTACAATGAGCAGTTCTTC. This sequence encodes CASSYAGTGYNEQFF.